The rows below give T cell receptor beta chains drawn from one sample of a study of blood T cell repertoires in COVID-19. The protocol was immunoSEQ multiplex PCR, while the TCRdb copy is restricted to in-frame clones and leaves out a portion. The sample lists some 180,000 clones, roughly 79% occurring once. Sequencing was carried out using peripheral blood. The source of these receptors is a woman of 80 years or more with COVID-19, enrolled during active disease. The CDR3 runs from the conserved cysteine through the conserved F or W. A D gene is named only where the DNA matches it firmly. Rows give clone size only sometimes, using once, few, many, or a class for an expanded clone.

length	D	V	J	size	DNA	CDR3
15	.	TRBV9	TRBJ2-3	.	TGTGCCAGCAGCTACAGCGGGTCTAGCACAGATACGCAGTATTTT	CASSYSGSSTDTQYF
13	.	TRBV19	TRBJ1-4	.	TGTGCCAGTAGTATTCGGGAGAATGAAAAACTGTTTTTT	CASSIRENEKLFF
14	TRBD2	TRBV7-6	TRBJ2-1	.	TGTGCCAGCTCGTCTAGCGGGGGGGCAGATGAGCAGTTCTTC	CASSSSGGADEQFF
15	.	TRBV19	TRBJ1-5	.	TGTGCCAGTAGTATATCGGGAGGCGACAATCAGCCCCAGCATTTT	CASSISGGDNQPQHF
14	.	TRBV28	TRBJ1-4	.	TGTGCCAGCAGACGACAGGCAACTAATGAAAAACTGTTTTTT	CASRRQATNEKLFF
16	TRBD2	TRBV11-3	TRBJ2-3	.	TGTGCCAGCAGCCCCACGAAGCGGGGGGGCGATTATACGCAGTATTTT	CASSPTKRGGDYTQYF
12	.	TRBV7-9	TRBJ2-1	once	TGTGCCAGCAGCCCTAGTGGCCATGAGCAGTTCTTC	CASSPSGHEQFF
17	TRBD2	TRBV9	TRBJ2-1	once	TGTGCCAGCAGCTCGGGACTAGCGGGAGGGTGGTACAATGAGCAGTTCTTC	CASSSGLAGGWYNEQFF
13	.	TRBV11-2	TRBJ1-2	.	TGTGCCAGCAGCTTAGGGGCAGAAAATGGCTACACCTTC	CASSLGAENGYTF
15	.	TRBV19	TRBJ1-2	.	TGTGCCAGTAGTCACCCAGGATCCCGTATCTATGGCTACACCTTC	CASSHPGSRIYGYTF
14	.	TRBV18	TRBJ1-2	.	TGTGCCAGCTCACCAAATCAGGGTGTCTATGGCTACACCTTC	CASSPNQGVYGYTF
15	.	TRBV18	TRBJ2-2	once	TGTGCCAGCTCACCCGTTGCAGGGTCCACCGGGGAGCTGTTTTTT	CASSPVAGSTGELFF
14	.	TRBV6-2/TRBV6-3	TRBJ2-1	few	TGTGCCAGCAGCGAGGACACTTCCTACAATGAGCAGTTCTTC	CASSEDTSYNEQFF
14	.	TRBV5-1	TRBJ1-1	.	TGCGCCAGCAGCTTCGCCAGTGGGAACACTGAAGCTTTCTTT	CASSFASGNTEAFF
14	TRBD1	TRBV19	TRBJ2-2	.	TGTGCCGCCTCCGGGACAGGAACGACCGGGGAGCTGTTTTTT	CAASGTGTTGELFF
14	TRBD2	TRBV14	TRBJ2-5	.	TGTGCCAGCAGCACCAACCAGCGGGGGGAGACCCAGTACTTC	CASSTNQRGETQYF
16	.	TRBV29-1	TRBJ1-5	.	TGCAGCGTGAGTGGCGGCGCGGGGTATAGCAATCAGCCCCAGCATTTT	CSVSGGAGYSNQPQHF
13	.	TRBV19	TRBJ2-7	.	TGTGCCAGTAGTATTGGACAGTACTACGAGCAGTACTTC	CASSIGQYYEQYF
15	TRBD2	TRBV9	TRBJ2-1	.	TGTGCCAGCAGGCGTAGTAGCGGGGGGCAAGGTGAGCAGTTCTTC	CASRRSSGGQGEQFF
17	TRBD1	TRBV2	TRBJ2-2	.	TGTGCCAGCAGCTATATAGGACAGGGCCCCTCGGGCGGGGAGCTGTTTTTT	CASSYIGQGPSGGELFF
15	.	TRBV5-1	TRBJ1-3	.	TGCGCCAGCAGCTTGGAGTCGGCGGCTGGAAACACCATATATTTT	CASSLESAAGNTIYF
13	TRBD1	TRBV11-2	TRBJ1-2	.	TGTGCCAGCAGCCCCGACAGGGACTATGGCTACACCTTC	CASSPDRDYGYTF
16	.	TRBV24-1	TRBJ2-1	.	TGTGCCACCAGTGATTTCACGGTTAGCTCCTACAATGAGCAGTTCTTC	CATSDFTVSSYNEQFF
13	TRBD2	TRBV6-5	TRBJ2-3	.	TGTGCCAGCCTAGCGGGAGCGACAGATACGCAGTATTTT	CASLAGATDTQYF
16	.	TRBV5-4	TRBJ2-3	.	TGTGCCAGCAGCTTGGGACATAGCGTGAGCACAGATACGCAGTATTTT	CASSLGHSVSTDTQYF
14	TRBD1	TRBV18	TRBJ1-2	.	TGTGCCAGCTCACCAGGACAGGGGGCATCTGGCTACACCTTC	CASSPGQGASGYTF
14	.	TRBV2	TRBJ1-5	.	TGTGCCAGCAGTGAAAGGCCGGGAGGTCAGCCCCAGCATTTT	CASSERPGGQPQHF
15	.	TRBV19	TRBJ1-6	.	TGTGCCAGTAGTATTATGTTCTCCTATAATTCACCCCTCCACTTT	CASSIMFSYNSPLHF
13	.	TRBV14	TRBJ1-1	.	TGTGCCAGCAGCCGGCTAGGAACAGGTGAAGCTTTCTTT	CASSRLGTGEAFF
14	TRBD1	TRBV5-8	TRBJ2-7	.	TGTGCCAGCAGCGGGACAGTCCTAAGGGACGAGCAGTACTTC	CASSGTVLRDEQYF
14	.	TRBV24-1	TRBJ1-2	.	TGTGCCACCAGTGGTAACGACATAAACTATGGCTACACCTTC	CATSGNDINYGYTF
17	TRBD1	TRBV10-3	TRBJ1-5	.	TGTGCCATCAGTGAGTCGGATGACAGGGTATTGGATCAGCCCCAGCATTTT	CAISESDDRVLDQPQHF
15	.	TRBV3-1/TRBV3-2	TRBJ2-7	.	TGTGCCAGCAGCCAAGATGCCAGGGGAAGTGGCGAGCAGTACTTC	CASSQDARGSGEQYF
19	TRBD2	TRBV5-1	TRBJ2-1	once	TGCGCCAGCAGCACGGGACTAGCGGGGGGCATTAGCTCCTACAATGAGCAGTTCTTC	CASSTGLAGGISSYNEQFF
13	.	TRBV12-3/TRBV12-4	TRBJ2-7	.	TGTGCCAGCCTGGCCTCCGGCGGTTACGAGCAGTACTTC	CASLASGGYEQYF
15	TRBD2	TRBV9	TRBJ2-5	.	TGTGCCAGCAGCGTAGGAGCGGGAGGGCCAGAGACCCAGTACTTC	CASSVGAGGPETQYF
15	.	TRBV27	TRBJ2-2	.	TGTGCCAGCAGTTTATCCCAGGGAAACACCGGGGAGCTGTTTTTT	CASSLSQGNTGELFF
16	TRBD1	TRBV7-9	TRBJ1-2	few	TGTGCCAGCAGCTCGATGACAGGGAGTTTCGCCTATGGCTACACCTTC	CASSSMTGSFAYGYTF
15	.	TRBV7-2	TRBJ1-2	.	TGTGCCAGCAGCCCTACAGGGTGGGTAAACTATGGCTACACCTTC	CASSPTGWVNYGYTF
14	.	TRBV23-1	TRBJ2-5	.	TGCGCCAGCAGTCACCGACCCAGGGGAGAGACCCAGTACTTC	CASSHRPRGETQYF
14	TRBD1	TRBV6-5	TRBJ2-2	.	TGTGCCAGCAGTCGACAGGGGTACACCGGGGAGCTGTTTTTT	CASSRQGYTGELFF
13	.	TRBV3-1/TRBV3-2	TRBJ2-5	.	TGTGCCAGCGAAGACTATCTCCTGGAGACCCAGTACTTC	CASEDYLLETQYF
13	.	TRBV5-1	TRBJ1-2	.	TGCGCCAGCAGCTTGGAGGGGAACGCTGGCTACACCTTC	CASSLEGNAGYTF
13	.	TRBV7-9	TRBJ1-1	once	TGTGCCAGCAGACCAACAGGTGGCACTGAAGCTTTCTTT	CASRPTGGTEAFF
13	.	TRBV28	TRBJ1-2	once	TGTGCCACCGTCCGTACTCGGGGGGACGGCTACACCTTC	CATVRTRGDGYTF
15	.	TRBV6-6	TRBJ1-3	once	TGTGCCAGCAGTTACGGTACTACCTCTGGAAACACCATATATTTT	CASSYGTTSGNTIYF
16	TRBD2	TRBV7-9	TRBJ2-5	.	TGTGCCAGCAACTTGGGGCGGGGGAACCTCCAAGAGACCCAGTACTTC	CASNLGRGNLQETQYF
14	.	TRBV7-6	TRBJ2-5	.	TGTGCCAGCAGCTTAAGGGGTTTTACAGAGACCCAGTACTTC	CASSLRGFTETQYF
13	.	TRBV5-6	TRBJ1-2	.	TGTGCCAGCAGCTTGTTAAGGGGCTATGGCTACACCTTC	CASSLLRGYGYTF
15	TRBD1	TRBV5-1	TRBJ1-2	.	TGCGCCAGCAGCTCGGAACCGGGACAGCGCTATGGCTACACCTTC	CASSSEPGQRYGYTF
13	.	TRBV12-3/TRBV12-4	TRBJ1-3	.	TGTGCCAGCACTCCTACGGGGGAGGGGACCATATATTTT	CASTPTGEGTIYF
12	.	TRBV10-3	TRBJ1-5	.	TGTGCCATCAGTGACACAAATCAGCCCCAGCATTTT	CAISDTNQPQHF